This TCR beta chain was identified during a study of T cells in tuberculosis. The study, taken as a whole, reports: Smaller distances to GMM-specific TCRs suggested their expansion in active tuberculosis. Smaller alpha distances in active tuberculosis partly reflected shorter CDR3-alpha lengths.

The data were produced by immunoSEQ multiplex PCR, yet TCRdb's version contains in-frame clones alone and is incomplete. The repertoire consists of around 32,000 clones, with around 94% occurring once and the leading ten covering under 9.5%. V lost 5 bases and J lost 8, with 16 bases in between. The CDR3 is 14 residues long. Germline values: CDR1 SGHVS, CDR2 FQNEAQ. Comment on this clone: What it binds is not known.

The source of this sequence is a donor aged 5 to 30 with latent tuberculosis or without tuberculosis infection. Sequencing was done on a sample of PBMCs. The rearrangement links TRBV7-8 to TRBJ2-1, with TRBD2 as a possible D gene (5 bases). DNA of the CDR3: TGTGCCAGCAGCGTCGAGGGTCTTTTCGATGAGCAGTTCTTC. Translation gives CASSVEGLFDEQFF.